A single sample is the source of the 6 T cell receptor beta chains below, sequenced in a study of CD8+ T cells in alopecia areata. Treatment meaning: oral pan-JAK inhibitor, 5-10 mg twice daily. RNA extraction and reverse transcription yielded cDNA as sequencing template. TCRdb's copy holds only in-frame clones and misses some; the assay was immunoSEQ multiplex PCR. The table lists about 160,000 clones, just over 65% of them singletons. This material consisted of CD4+ T cells sorted from blood, taken at week 4, from a patient treated with tofacitinib. The receptor source for this set is a human donor with alopecia areata.

This clone was observed a few times. The V gene is TRBV29-1, the J gene TRBJ2-5; TRBD1 is a possible D gene (5 bases). The V end was cut by 2 bases, the J end by 1 base, with 8 bases between. Germline CDR1 is SQVTM and CDR2 is ANQGSEA. The CDR3 has 13 amino acids. CDR3 amino acids: CSVEQTAQETQYF. CDR3 sequence (DNA): TGCAGCGTTGAACAGACAGCCCAAGAGACCCAGTACTTC. The variable domain in full, with the rest retrieved from reference TRBV29-1 and TRBJ2-5, is SAVISQKPSRDICQRGTSLTIQCQVDSQVTMMFWYRQQPGQSLTLIATANQGSEATYESGFVIDKFPISRPNLTFSTLTVSNMSPEDSSIYLCSVEQTAQETQYFGPGTRLLVL.

The chain recombines TRBV29-1 with TRBJ1-1; D is unclear. Germline CDR1 SQVTM, CDR2 ANQGSEA. The CDR3 has 13 residues. The V end lost 2 bases, the J end lost 5 bases, and 12 bases lay between the germline ends. The CDR3 protein is CSVEMRLSTEAFF. As DNA, the CDR3 is TGCAGCGTTGAAATGAGGCTTTCGACTGAAGCTTTCTTT.

The chain uses TRBV10-3 and TRBJ1-2; tentatively, D is TRBD1 (6 bases). This CDR3 has 15 amino acids. Germline loops: CDR1 ENHRY, CDR2 SYGVKD. With 5 bases removed from V and 4 bases from J, the gap between germline ends came to 17 bases. CDR3 sequence: CAISFERTAGYGYTF. The CDR3 DNA reads TGTGCCATCAGTTTCGAAAGGACAGCCGGCTATGGCTACACCTTC.

The J gene is TRBJ1-2, the V gene TRBV25-1, with a tentative D call TRBD1 (6 bases). Germline lookup yields CDR1 MGHDK and CDR2 SYGVNS. V was shortened by 3 bases and J by 8 bases, with 13 bases between the two germline ends. The CDR3 totals 13 residues. The CDR3 loop reads CASSEDRGRGYTF. CDR3 sequence (DNA): TGTGCCAGCAGTGAGGACAGAGGGAGAGGCTACACCTTC.

The rearrangement links TRBV6-1 to TRBJ2-3, with D tentatively TRBD1 (6 bases). The germline V gene encodes CDR1 MNHNS and CDR2 SASEGT. This CDR3 is 13 amino acids long. V gave up 8 bases and J gave up 5 bases, with 14 bases separating them. In DNA form, the CDR3 reads TGTGCCAGCCAGGGGCAGGGTAGAGATACGCAGTATTTT. It specifies CASQGQGRDTQYF.

The CDR3 nucleotides are TGTGCCGTGTCAGGGACTAGCCGCACAGATACGCAGTATTTT. It translates to CAVSGTSRTDTQYF. The rearrangement uses TRBV10-3 and TRBJ2-3; 9 bases match TRBD2. CDR1 ENHRY and CDR2 SYGVKD come from the germline V gene. The V segment lost 11 bases and the J segment 1 base; nucleotides outside the gene matches: 7. The length of the CDR3 is 14 residues.